The 30 T cell receptor beta chains below were found in one sample sequenced in a study of blood T cells in healthy people across ages. Sample-barcoded 5' priming and a J-beta primer mix drove a second PCR of about 7 to 12 cycles. Each CDR3 protein is one row after TCRdb ran MiXCR on the 5' RACE reads. The data contain hundreds of thousands of distinct CDR3 sequences, 40% to 65% of them singletons. Sequenced: blood. Receptors were obtained from a woman over 75 in good health.

Many counts were recorded for this clonotype. V usage is TRBV5-1 and J usage is TRBJ1-6; D gene ambiguous. Germline V gene lookup returns CDR1 SGHRS and CDR2 YFSETQ. Trimming took off 4 bases at V and 5 bases at J, with 13 bases between the two ends. The CDR3 totals 15 residues. The DNA of the CDR3 is TGCGCCAGCAGCCCAAGGGAGGCTAATAATTCACCCCTCCACTTT. Translation: CASSPREANNSPLHF. Drawing the rest from reference TRBV5-1 and TRBJ1-6, the complete variable domain is KAGVTQTPRYLIKTRGQQVTLSCSPISGHRSVSWYQQTPGQGLQFLFEYFSETQRNKGNFPGRFSGRQFSNSRSEMNVSTLELGDSALYLCASSPREANNSPLHFGNGTRLTVT.

This clonotype has a count of ten or more. CDR3 amino acids: CASSDRLLRGQFF. In DNA, the CDR3 is TGTGCCAGCAGCGACCGCTTATTACGCGGGCAGTTCTTC. J is TRBJ2-1 and V is TRBV11-2, with D uncertain. Trimming took 5 bases from V and 12 from J, leaving 17 bases between them. This CDR3 comprises 13 residues. Germline V gene data show CDR1 as SGHAT and CDR2 as FQNNGV.

V is TRBV12-3 or TRBV12-4 and J is TRBJ2-2, with 12 positions matching TRBD2. After removal of 4 bases from V and 5 bases from J, the junction contained 8 bases not matched to a gene. CDR3 size: 17 residues. This CDR3 reads CASSSKTSGSNTGELFF. As DNA, the CDR3 is TGTGCCAGCAGTTCTAAGACTAGCGGGAGCAATACCGGGGAGCTGTTTTTT.

The genes are TRBV3-1 and TRBJ2-3; D may correspond to TRBD1 or TRBD2 (6 bases each). Germline-derived CDR1 and CDR2 are LGHDT and YNNKEL (reference sequence). Trimming shortened V by 0 bases and J by 0 bases, and 13 bases separated the two germline ends. This CDR3 has 17 residues. Here the CDR3 reads CASSQELRGASTDTQYF. DNA of the CDR3: TGTGCCAGCAGCCAAGAGTTGAGGGGGGCCAGCACAGATACGCAGTATTTT.

This clonotype was seen more than once but under ten times. V and J are TRBV29-1 and TRBJ1-5; 9 bases agree with TRBD1. Trimming cost V 7 bases and J 0 bases; bases outside gene matches: 1. CDR3 length: 13 amino acids. Germline CDR1 is SQVTM and CDR2 is ANQGSEA. This chain's CDR3 is CSAGQGSNQPQHF. In nucleotides, the CDR3 is TGCAGCGCGGGACAGGGTAGCAATCAGCCCCAGCATTTT.

The table lists this clonotype with many counts. This chain uses TRBV6-6 with TRBJ2-1; D gene unclear. The V and J ends lost 6 bases and 15 bases respectively, with 30 bases between them. This CDR3 has 16 amino acids. Germline V gene data show CDR1 as MNHNY and CDR2 as SVGAGI (reference sequence). CDR3 sequence: CASSVTEKSARAAWFF. CDR3 nucleotide sequence: TGTGCCAGCAGCGTTACGGAGAAGTCGGCAAGGGCCGCGTGGTTCTTC.

With regard to this clonotype: One end of the junction is discordant with germline, which a read error may explain. V usage is TRBV11-1 and J usage is TRBJ2-3; a possible D gene is TRBD1 (5 bases). The V gene's germline CDR1 is SGHAT and CDR2 FQDESV (reference sequence). There are 14 residues in the CDR3. The CDR3 nucleotides read TGTGCCAGCGGCTTGGGGCTTGGCACAGATACGCAGTATTTT. The encoded protein is CASGLGLGTDTQYF. Looking up the rest from reference TRBV11-1 and TRBJ2-3 gives the full variable domain: EAEVAQSPRYKITEKSQAVAFWCDPISGHATLYWYRQILGQGPELLVQFQDESVVDDSQLPKDRFSAERLKGVDSTLKIQPAELGDSAMYLCASGLGLGTDTQYFGPGTRLTVL.

CDR3: CASSLIWKREGSYEQYF. The CDR3 DNA reads as TGCGCCAGCAGCTTGATTTGGAAGCGGGAGGGGTCCTACGAGCAGTACTTC. This chain uses TRBV5-1 with TRBJ2-7; TRBD2 agrees at 10 bases. Germline V gene sequence: CDR1 SGHRS, CDR2 YFSETQ. This CDR3 has 17 amino acids. The junction had 8 bases not matched to a gene; V was cut back by 1 base and J by 1 base.

This clonotype was observed at least ten times. The chain links TRBV5-1 to TRBJ1-2; a weak D match, TRBD1 (6 bases). V was clipped by 0 bases and J by 2 bases, with 11 bases between them. Germline values: CDR1 SGHRS, CDR2 YFSETQ. The CDR3 spans 15 residues. CDR3 residues: CASSLDPGTNYGYTF. The CDR3 DNA reads as TGCGCCAGCAGCTTGGATCCGGGGACAAACTATGGCTACACCTTC.

The sample holds many counts of this clonotype. The chain employs TRBV7-3 and TRBJ2-7; 11 bases are a match to TRBD2. The CDR3 is made up of 16 amino acids. V dropped 1 base and J dropped 4; count of bases not matched to a gene: 6. The germline V gene has CDR1 SGHTA and CDR2 FQGTGA. The CDR3 region has the DNA TGTGCCAGCAGCTTAAATCTAGCGGGGGGACAATACGAGCAGTACTTC. Encoded protein: CASSLNLAGGQYEQYF.

This chain joins TRBV12-3 or TRBV12-4 and TRBJ1-5; D not resolved. Trimming shortened V by 6 bases and J by 8 bases, and 11 bases separated the two germline ends. This CDR3 has 12 amino acids. CDR3 sequence: CASSPLSKPQHF. The CDR3 DNA reads TGTGCCAGCAGCCCCCTCTCCAAGCCCCAGCATTTT.

This rearrangement joins TRBV2 to TRBJ2-5, with D possibly being TRBD1 (5 bases). This CDR3 spans 15 amino acids. The ends were cut back, 8 bases at V and 2 bases at J, with 18 bases in the middle. Germline V lookup: CDR1 SNHLY, CDR2 FYNNEI. The CDR3 is CASATEGGQQETQYF. In DNA form, the CDR3 reads TGTGCCAGCGCAACGGAAGGCGGACAACAAGAGACCCAGTACTTC. The whole variable domain, filled in from reference TRBV2 and TRBJ2-5, reads EPEVTQTPSHQVTQMGQEVILRCVPISNHLYFYWYRQILGQKVEFLVSFYNNEISEKSEIFDDQFSVERPDGSNFTLKIRSTKLEDSAMYFCASATEGGQQETQYFGPGTRLLVL.

The chain carries TRBV3-1 and TRBJ2-3; TRBD1 might be the D (6 bases). The V gene lost 0 bases and the J gene lost 6 bases, with 16 bases spanning the gap. This CDR3 is 16 amino acids long. Germline CDR1 reads LGHDT; CDR2 reads YNNKEL (reference sequence). The CDR3 spells CASSQDFGDKWDTQYF. The CDR3 DNA reads as TGTGCCAGCAGCCAAGATTTCGGGGACAAATGGGATACGCAGTATTTT.

As for this clonotype: This could be a read error, since a much larger clone is one nucleotide away. This chain connects TRBV29-1 to TRBJ1-2; D is perhaps TRBD1 (6 bases). The CDR3 covers 12 residues. Germline V lookup: CDR1 SQVTM, CDR2 ANQGSEA. The germline V and J ends were trimmed by 4 bases and 4 bases, with 10 bases remaining between them. The CDR3 DNA follows: TGCAGCGTTGTGGCGACAGGCTATGGCTACACCTTC. This gives the protein CSVVATGYGYTF.

The chain couples TRBV9 to TRBJ1-4, with D perhaps matching TRBD1 (5 bases). CDR1 is SGDLS, CDR2 YYNGEE, per germline. CDR3 size: 12 residues. Trimming shortened V by 4 bases and J by 12 bases, and 13 bases separated the two germline ends. The CDR3 sequence is CASSYDSLQLFF. The CDR3, as DNA: TGTGCCAGCAGCTACGACAGTCTGCAACTGTTTTTT.

This clonotype was recorded many times. The junction departs from the called germline gene at one end, perhaps through a read error. This sequence joins TRBV9 and TRBJ2-1, with D perhaps TRBD2 (5 bases). The V gene's germline CDR1 is SGDLS and CDR2 YYNGEE. The length of the CDR3 is 17 residues. The CDR3 bases are TGTGCTAGCAGCGTAGGTGGCGGACTGTCTAAATACAATGAGCAGTTCTTC. Its protein product is CASSVGGGLSKYNEQFF.

The chain uses TRBV28 and TRBJ1-5; 9 bases fit TRBD1. CDR3 length: 13 amino acids. Trimming cost V 4 bases and J 6 bases; bases outside gene matches: 1. CDR1 and CDR2 (germline): MDHEN, SYDVKM. CDR3 protein: CASSWDRAQPQHF. The CDR3 DNA is TGTGCCAGCAGTTGGGACAGGGCTCAGCCCCAGCATTTT.

The rearrangement joins TRBV4-2 to TRBJ2-4, with TRBD2 matching 7 bases. The germline gives CDR1 LGHNA, CDR2 YNFKEQ. The CDR3 spans 14 residues. J gave up 8 bases and V 2 bases, and 6 bases lay outside the gene matches. CDR3 region: CASSQSSGEDIQYF. The CDR3 DNA reads TGTGCCAGCAGCCAAAGCAGCGGGGAGGACATTCAGTACTTC.

The genes are TRBV20-1 and TRBJ2-1, with D unresolved. The V end was cut by 6 bases, the J end by 0 bases, with 12 bases between. CDR3 length: 14 amino acids. Germline V CDR1 and CDR2: DFQATT, SNEGSKA (reference sequence). CDR3 sequence reads: CSATTGSSYNEQFF. Here the CDR3 DNA reads TGCAGTGCAACGACGGGCAGCTCCTACAATGAGCAGTTCTTC.

The CDR3 nucleotides are TGTGCCACCAGTGACAGAGCCCCTGCGCCCCAGCATTTT. Protein product: CATSDRAPAPQHF. This chain uses TRBV24-1 with TRBJ1-5; D ambiguous. V was cut by 4 bases and J by 9 bases, with 12 bases left in between. The CDR3 covers 13 residues. Per germline, CDR1 KGHDR and CDR2 SFDVKD.

A remark on this clonotype: A much larger clone sits a single nucleotide away, making a read error possible. The V and J genes are TRBV3-1 and TRBJ2-3; D unclear. There are 14 residues in the CDR3. Germline assignment: CDR1 LGHDT and CDR2 YNNKEL (reference sequence). The chain's CDR3 is CAGSLTSTTDTQYF. The CDR3 coding sequence is TGTGCCGGCAGCCTGACAAGTACCACAGATACGCAGTATTTT.

This clonotype was seen once. V and J are TRBV7-2 and TRBJ2-1, with D maybe TRBD2 (6 bases). Germline V gives CDR1 SGHTA, CDR2 FQGNSA. The CDR3 length is 21 residues. Trimming cost V 0 bases and J 7 bases, with 31 bases left between them. This CDR3 reads CASSLAPGPTTRLVIYNEQFF. Here the CDR3 DNA reads TGTGCCAGCAGCTTAGCCCCGGGACCTACGACCAGACTAGTAATTTATAATGAGCAGTTCTTC.

This CDR3 reads CSVSQGGVNEQYF. DNA for the CDR3: TGCAGCGTTTCCCAGGGAGGGGTAAACGAGCAGTACTTC. The genes are TRBV29-1 and TRBJ2-5; 7 nucleotides match TRBD2. The DNA end is more similar to TRBJ2-7, so the J call may be wrong. The CDR3 has 13 amino acids. Germline V gene sequence: CDR1 SQVTM, CDR2 ANQGSEA.

This clonotype has at least ten counts. The chain uses TRBV28 and TRBJ2-3; D gene uncertain. The CDR3 extends over 12 amino acids. Trimming shortened V by 0 bases and J by 5 bases, and 3 bases separated the two germline ends. Germline lookup yields CDR1 MDHEN and CDR2 SYDVKM. CDR3 sequence (DNA): TGTGCCAGCAGTTTATGGCTAGATACGCAGTATTTT. It yields the protein CASSLWLDTQYF.

CDR3 sequence: CASRDTTGVDTQYF. The CDR3 region has the DNA TGTGCCAGCAGGGATACTACAGGGGTGGATACGCAGTATTTT. The rearrangement links TRBV7-9 to TRBJ2-3; 7 bases agree with TRBD1. The CDR3 extends over 14 amino acids. Germline CDR1 reads SEHNR; CDR2 reads FQNEAQ (reference sequence). Unmatched junction bases numbered 9, after V lost 6 bases and J lost 6 bases.

The chain uses TRBV20-1 and TRBJ2-3; D perhaps matches TRBD2 (6 bases). V was clipped by 7 bases and J by 4 bases, with 21 bases between them. This CDR3 region has 15 residues. Germline V gene lookup returns CDR1 DFQATT and CDR2 SNEGSKA (reference sequence). CDR3 sequence (DNA): TGCAGTGTAGTCCTGCGGGGTGTAAACTCAGATACGCAGTATTTT. Translating it yields CSVVLRGVNSDTQYF.

This clonotype was counted at least ten times. A much larger clonotype is one base distant, so this may be a read error. The chain has TRBV3-1 and TRBJ2-1, with 15 positions matching TRBD2. Germline assignment: CDR1 LGHDT and CDR2 YNNKEL (reference sequence). With V trimmed by 5 bases and J by 12 bases, 5 bases remained unmatched. CDR3 length: 14 amino acids. In DNA form, the CDR3 reads TGTGCCAGCAGCGATGGGACTAGCGGGAGGACGCAGTTCTTC. This gives the protein CASSDGTSGRTQFF.

This clonotype was counted only a few times. The chain links TRBV14 to TRBJ2-1, with D possibly TRBD2 on 5 matching bases. There are 14 residues in the CDR3. V shed 3 bases and J shed 5 bases, with 11 bases lying between them. Per germline, CDR1 SGHDN and CDR2 FVKESK. The CDR3 DNA reads TGTGCCAGCAGCCAGACTAACGTGAACAATGAGCAGTTCTTC. This codes for CASSQTNVNNEQFF.

The CDR3 DNA sequence: TGCGCCAGCAGCCCGGGACAGCTTACGGATCCCCAGCATTTT. Amino acids: CASSPGQLTDPQHF. The chain employs TRBV5-1 and TRBJ1-5; 7 nucleotides agree with TRBD1. The CDR3 runs 14 residues. With 4 bases clipped from V and 10 bases from J, the junction kept 11 bases outside the gene matches. Germline V gene sequence: CDR1 SGHRS, CDR2 YFSETQ.

In its sample, this clonotype was seen many times. The chain employs TRBV3-1 and TRBJ2-1; 12 bases fit TRBD2. CDR1 is LGHDT and CDR2 is YNNKEL in the germline V gene (reference sequence). The CDR3 sequence is 18 residues long. The J segment lost 0 bases and the V segment lost 4 bases, leaving 7 bases of the junction unmatched. The CDR3 nucleotides read TGTGCCAGCAGCCCACTAGCGGGGGGACAAATCTCCTACAATGAGCAGTTCTTC. This gives the protein CASSPLAGGQISYNEQFF.